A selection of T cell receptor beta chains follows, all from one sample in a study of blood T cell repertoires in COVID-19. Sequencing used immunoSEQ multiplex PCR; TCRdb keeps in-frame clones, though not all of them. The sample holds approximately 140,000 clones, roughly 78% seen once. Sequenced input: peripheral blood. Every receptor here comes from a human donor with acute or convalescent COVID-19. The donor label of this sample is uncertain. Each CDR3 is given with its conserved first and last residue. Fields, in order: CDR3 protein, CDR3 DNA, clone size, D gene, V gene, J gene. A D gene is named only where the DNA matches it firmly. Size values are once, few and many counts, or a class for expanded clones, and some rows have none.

CDR3: CATSRDRGDSGGYTF
DNA: TGTGCCACCAGCAGAGATCGCGGGGATTCGGGAGGCTACACCTTC
size: -
D: -
V: TRBV15
J: TRBJ1-2

CDR3: CASSQDRTSNTEAFF
DNA: TGCGCCAGCAGCCAAGATAGAACGTCGAACACTGAAGCTTTCTTT
size: -
D: -
V: TRBV4-1
J: TRBJ1-1

CDR3: CASSGQEVSGANVLTF
DNA: TGTGCCAGCAGTGGACAAGAAGTCTCTGGGGCCAACGTCCTGACTTTC
size: -
D: -
V: TRBV2
J: TRBJ2-6

CDR3: CAISHLEIAHEQYF
DNA: TGTGCCATCAGTCACCTTGAGATCGCCCACGAGCAGTACTTC
size: -
D: -
V: TRBV10-3
J: TRBJ2-7

CDR3: CASSLGGPALHF
DNA: TGTGCCAGCAGCCTGGGGGGTCCGGCCCTCCACTTT
size: -
D: -
V: TRBV6-2/TRBV6-3
J: TRBJ1-6

CDR3: CASSLRVAHGYTF
DNA: TGTGCCAGCAGCCTCAGGGTCGCACACGGCTACACCTTC
size: -
D: -
V: TRBV12-3/TRBV12-4
J: TRBJ1-2

CDR3: CASTGTGLNTQYF
DNA: TGTGCCAGCACCGGGACAGGTCTTAATACGCAGTATTTT
size: -
D: TRBD1
V: TRBV3-1/TRBV3-2
J: TRBJ2-3

CDR3: CASSAHGGPVGNTIYF
DNA: TGTGCCAGCAGCGCCCACGGGGGGCCTGTTGGAAACACCATATATTTT
size: -
D: -
V: TRBV9
J: TRBJ1-3

CDR3: CASSPGTDTGELFF
DNA: TGTGCCAGCTCACCAGGGACAGACACCGGGGAGCTGTTTTTT
size: few
D: TRBD1
V: TRBV18
J: TRBJ2-2

CDR3: CASSPRGFTYNSPLHF
DNA: TGTGCCAGCAGCCCAAGAGGATTCACCTATAATTCACCCCTCCACTTT
size: -
D: -
V: TRBV4-2
J: TRBJ1-6

CDR3: CSVGEKVWPGIGNTIYF
DNA: TGCAGCGTTGGGGAAAAGGTGTGGCCCGGGATAGGAAACACCATATATTTT
size: -
D: -
V: TRBV29-1
J: TRBJ1-3

CDR3: CASSLAGWRKADTQYF
DNA: TGCGCCAGCAGCTTAGCAGGGTGGAGAAAGGCAGATACGCAGTATTTT
size: -
D: -
V: TRBV5-1
J: TRBJ2-3

CDR3: CAFQGSAVEAFF
DNA: TGTGCCTTCCAGGGGTCGGCAGTTGAAGCTTTCTTT
size: -
D: -
V: TRBV30
J: TRBJ1-1

CDR3: CASSYSGGAGELFF
DNA: TGTGCCAGCAGCTACTCAGGGGGTGCCGGGGAGCTGTTTTTT
size: -
D: TRBD1
V: TRBV7-9
J: TRBJ2-2

CDR3: CASSLRGLGQGRKNYGYTF
DNA: TGCGCCAGCAGCTTGCGGGGTTTGGGACAGGGGCGAAAAAACTATGGCTACACCTTC
size: -
D: TRBD1
V: TRBV5-1
J: TRBJ1-2

CDR3: CASSPQRDRGGNTIYF
DNA: TGTGCCAGCAGTCCCCAAAGGGACAGGGGTGGAAACACCATATATTTT
size: few
D: TRBD1
V: TRBV27
J: TRBJ1-3

CDR3: CASGPGGTYEQYF
DNA: TGTGCCAGTGGACCCGGGGGGACCTACGAGCAGTACTTC
size: -
D: TRBD2
V: TRBV19
J: TRBJ2-7

CDR3: CASSDRVNTEAFF
DNA: TGTGCCAGCAGTGACAGGGTGAACACTGAAGCTTTCTTT
size: many
D: -
V: TRBV6-1
J: TRBJ1-1

CDR3: CASSQDWTGVDNSPLHF
DNA: TGCGCCAGCAGCCAAGATTGGACAGGGGTCGATAATTCACCCCTCCACTTT
size: once
D: TRBD1
V: TRBV4-3
J: TRBJ1-6

CDR3: CASSARNPGQGAGEQYF
DNA: TGCGCCAGCAGCGCCCGTAATCCGGGACAGGGGGCTGGGGAGCAGTACTTC
size: -
D: TRBD1
V: TRBV5-1
J: TRBJ2-7

CDR3: CASSPLPGQRPSPLHF
DNA: TGTGCCAGCAGTCCGCTCCCGGGACAGAGACCCTCACCCCTCCACTTT
size: -
D: TRBD1
V: TRBV6-2/TRBV6-3
J: TRBJ1-6

CDR3: CASSIVQGHSNQPQHF
DNA: TGTGCCAGTAGTATAGTCCAGGGGCACAGCAATCAGCCCCAGCATTTT
size: -
D: -
V: TRBV19
J: TRBJ1-5

CDR3: CASRGTSGTEAFF
DNA: TGTGCCAGCAGGGGGACAAGCGGCACTGAAGCTTTCTTT
size: -
D: -
V: TRBV12-3/TRBV12-4
J: TRBJ1-1

CDR3: CASSERWRDGYTF
DNA: TGTGCCAGCAGTGAAAGGTGGAGGGACGGCTACACCTTC
size: -
D: -
V: TRBV25-1
J: TRBJ1-2

CDR3: CASSGEGTNTDTQYF
DNA: TGTGCCAGCAGCGGAGAAGGGACTAACACAGATACGCAGTATTTT
size: -
D: TRBD2
V: TRBV7-2
J: TRBJ2-3

CDR3: CAISESDRGITGELFF
DNA: TGTGCCATCAGTGAGTCGGACAGGGGGATAACCGGGGAGCTGTTTTTT
size: -
D: TRBD1
V: TRBV10-3
J: TRBJ2-2

CDR3: CASSRRGGTDTQYF
DNA: TGTGCCAGCAGTCGCAGGGGAGGCACAGATACGCAGTATTTT
size: -
D: -
V: TRBV9
J: TRBJ2-3

CDR3: CAIPFGGPSSGELFF
DNA: TGTGCCATCCCGTTTGGAGGCCCTTCTTCCGGGGAGCTGTTTTTT
size: once
D: -
V: TRBV21-1
J: TRBJ2-2

CDR3: CSVEEPGQGLTDLTF
DNA: TGCAGCGTTGAAGAACCGGGACAGGGGCTAACGGACCTGACTTTC
size: -
D: TRBD1
V: TRBV29-1
J: TRBJ2-6

CDR3: CAISDGQSISPSTDTQYF
DNA: TGTGCCATCAGTGACGGTCAAAGCATCTCCCCTAGCACAGATACGCAGTATTTT
size: -
D: -
V: TRBV10-3
J: TRBJ2-3

CDR3: CASSQEMGQGNYGYTF
DNA: TGTGCCAGCAGCCAAGAAATGGGACAGGGAAACTATGGCTACACCTTC
size: few
D: TRBD1
V: TRBV4-2
J: TRBJ1-2

CDR3: CASSLKRGTGRNTEAFF
DNA: TGTGCCAGCAGTTTAAAAAGGGGGACAGGGAGGAACACTGAAGCTTTCTTT
size: -
D: TRBD1
V: TRBV27
J: TRBJ1-1